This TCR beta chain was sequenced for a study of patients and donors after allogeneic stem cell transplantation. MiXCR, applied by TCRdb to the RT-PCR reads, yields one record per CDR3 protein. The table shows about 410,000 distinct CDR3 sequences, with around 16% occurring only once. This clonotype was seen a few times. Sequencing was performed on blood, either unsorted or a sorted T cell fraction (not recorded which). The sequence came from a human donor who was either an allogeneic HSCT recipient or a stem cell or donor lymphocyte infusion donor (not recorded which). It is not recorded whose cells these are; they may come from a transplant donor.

The CDR3 DNA reads TGTGCCAGCAGCGGGACAGGGAGGGGGGGTTACACCTTC. Its translation is CASSGTGRGGYTF. V is TRBV12-3 or TRBV12-4 and J is TRBJ1-2; 9 nucleotides agree with TRBD1. This CDR3 region has 13 residues. V gave up 6 bases and J gave up 11 bases; unmatched junction bases: 10.